This T cell receptor (beta chain) is drawn from a study of beta chain features in type 1 diabetes. This CDR3 is 16 amino acids long. With V trimmed by 6 bases and J by 3 bases, 10 bases remained unmatched. CDR1 SQVTM and CDR2 ANQGSEA come from the germline V gene. It was via CD45RO/CCR7/CD25/CD127/CD95/CD27 that CD4+ naive, central memory, regulatory and stem cell-like memory cells were sorted. Reverse transcribing all isolated RNA meant expressed TCRB transcripts were sequenced. Regulatory, naive and central memory T cell samples averaged around 3.5 million reads. Sequencing used immunoSEQ multiplex PCR; TCRdb keeps in-frame clones, though not all of them. Here the sample spans roughly 150,000 clones, about 7.3% being singletons.

The specimen sequenced was central memory CD4+ T cells from blood. This clonotype originated in a young man in good health. The chain joins TRBV29-1 to TRBJ1-5; 11 positions agree with TRBD1. CDR3 nucleotides: TGCAGCGTCGGGACAGGGGGTTTTGGGAACAATCAGCCCCAGCATTTT. Protein: CSVGTGGFGNNQPQHF.